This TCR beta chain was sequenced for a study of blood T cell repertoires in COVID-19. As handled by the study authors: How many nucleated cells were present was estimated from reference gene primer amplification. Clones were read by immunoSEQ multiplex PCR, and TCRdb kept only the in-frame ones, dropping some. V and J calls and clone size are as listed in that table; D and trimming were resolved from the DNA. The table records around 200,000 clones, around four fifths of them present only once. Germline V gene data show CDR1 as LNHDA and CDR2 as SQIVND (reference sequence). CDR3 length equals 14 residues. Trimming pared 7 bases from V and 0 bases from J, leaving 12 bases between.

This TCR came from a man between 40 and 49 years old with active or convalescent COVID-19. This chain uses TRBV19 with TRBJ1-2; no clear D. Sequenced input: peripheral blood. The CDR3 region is CASISPTTNYGYTF. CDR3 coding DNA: TGTGCCAGTATTTCACCGACAACTAACTATGGCTACACCTTC.